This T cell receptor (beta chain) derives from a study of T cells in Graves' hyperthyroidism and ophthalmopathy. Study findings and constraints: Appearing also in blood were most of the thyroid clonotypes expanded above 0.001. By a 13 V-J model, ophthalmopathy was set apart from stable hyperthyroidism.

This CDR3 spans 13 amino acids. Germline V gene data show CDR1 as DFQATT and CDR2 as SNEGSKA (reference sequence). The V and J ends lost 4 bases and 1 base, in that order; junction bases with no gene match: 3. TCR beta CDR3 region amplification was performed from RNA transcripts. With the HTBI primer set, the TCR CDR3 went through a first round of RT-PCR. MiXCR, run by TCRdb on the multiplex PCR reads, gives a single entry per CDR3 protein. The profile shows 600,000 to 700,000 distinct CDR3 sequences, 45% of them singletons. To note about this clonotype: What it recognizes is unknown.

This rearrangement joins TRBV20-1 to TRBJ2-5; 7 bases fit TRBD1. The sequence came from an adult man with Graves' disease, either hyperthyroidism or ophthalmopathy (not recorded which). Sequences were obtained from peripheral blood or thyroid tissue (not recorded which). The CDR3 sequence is CSAMRGPQETQYF. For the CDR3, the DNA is TGCAGTGCTATGAGGGGGCCCCAAGAGACCCAGTACTTC.